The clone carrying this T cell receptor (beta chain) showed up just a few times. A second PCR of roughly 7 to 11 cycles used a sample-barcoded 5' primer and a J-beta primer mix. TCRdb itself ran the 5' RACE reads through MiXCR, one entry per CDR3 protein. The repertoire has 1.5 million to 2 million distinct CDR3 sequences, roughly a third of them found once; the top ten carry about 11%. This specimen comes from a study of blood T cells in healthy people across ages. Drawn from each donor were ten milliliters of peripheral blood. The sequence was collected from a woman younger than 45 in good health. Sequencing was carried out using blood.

The CDR3 spells CASTPRREGLSNEQFF. The CDR3 DNA reads as TGTGCCAGCACCCCACGGCGGGAGGGCCTTTCGAATGAGCAGTTCTTC. This chain links TRBV27 with TRBJ2-1, with 9 positions matching TRBD2. CDR3 size: 16 residues. CDR1 and CDR2 (germline): MNHEY, SMNVEV (reference sequence). With V trimmed by 7 bases and J by 7 bases, 14 bases remained unmatched.